The 9 T cell receptor beta chains below all came from one sample that was sequenced in a study of blood T cell repertoires in COVID-19. Using immunoSEQ multiplex PCR, the repertoire was profiled, and TCRdb retains in-frame clones only, with some absent. The sample lists around 200,000 clones, 85% occurring once. The sequencing input was PBMCs or T cells enriched from blood (not recorded which). The receptors were gathered from a man aged 40-49 years who had recovered from COVID-19.

The V gene is TRBV4-1, the J gene TRBJ2-3; TRBD2 matches 7 bases. The CDR3 loop spans 18 amino acids. Unmatched junction bases numbered 10, after V lost 1 base and J lost 0 bases. The germline gives CDR1 MGHRA, CDR2 YSYEKL. The CDR3 protein is CASSQGAASGASTDTQYF. The CDR3 nucleotides are TGCGCCAGCAGCCAAGGGGCAGCTAGCGGTGCTAGCACAGATACGCAGTATTTT.

This clone was counted only a few times. J is TRBJ1-1 and V is TRBV10-3; 7 bases align to TRBD1. Germline trimming cut 10 bases from V and 4 bases from J; bases unmatched to any gene: 6. The CDR3 loop spans 12 amino acids. CDR1 ENHRY and CDR2 SYGVKD come from the germline V gene. CDR3 loop: CATRQGGTEAFF. Here the CDR3 DNA reads TGTGCCACCCGACAGGGAGGCACTGAAGCTTTCTTT.

V is TRBV12-3 or TRBV12-4 and J is TRBJ1-1; 7 bases are shared with TRBD1. With 7 bases clipped from V and 6 bases from J, the junction kept 8 bases outside the gene matches. The CDR3 length is 13 residues. The CDR3: CASNNRGNAEAFF. CDR3 coding DNA: TGTGCCAGCAATAACAGGGGAAACGCTGAAGCTTTCTTT.

The chain links TRBV19 to TRBJ1-6; D possibly corresponds to TRBD1 (6 bases). V was clipped by 6 bases and J by 0 bases, with 15 bases between them. The CDR3 is made up of 17 amino acids. Germline V gives CDR1 LNHDA, CDR2 SQIVND (reference sequence). For the CDR3, the DNA is TGTGCCAGTAGAGGGACAAACTGGGACTCCTATAATTCACCCCTCCACTTT. Translation: CASRGTNWDSYNSPLHF.

This rearrangement joins TRBV30 to TRBJ2-5; TRBD1 matches at 7 bases. The length of the CDR3 is 16 residues. With V trimmed by 1 base and J by 2 bases, 10 bases remained unmatched. CDR1 and CDR2 from the germline V gene are GTSNPN and SVGIG (reference sequence). DNA for the CDR3: TGTGCCTGGAGTGAGAGACCAGACAGGGATCAAGAGACCCAGTACTTC. Amino acids: CAWSERPDRDQETQYF.

This clone has just a few counts. The V and J genes are TRBV7-8 and TRBJ1-4; the match to TRBD1 covers 8 bases. Trimming took 5 bases from V and 7 from J; bases not matched to a gene: 6. The CDR3 is 14 amino acids. Looked up from germline, CDR1 is SGHVS and CDR2 is FQNEAQ. CDR3 loop: CASSIGQGGEKLFF. CDR3 nucleotide sequence: TGTGCCAGCAGCATCGGACAGGGAGGTGAAAAACTGTTTTTT.

This clone has just a few counts. V and J are TRBV27 and TRBJ2-5, with a possible D match to TRBD2 (5 bases). CDR3 length: 14 amino acids. Germline CDR1 and CDR2: MNHEY and SMNVEV (reference sequence). Trimming pared 1 base from V and 4 bases from J, leaving 10 bases between. CDR3 bases: TGTGCCAGCAGTTTATATCCGGGATCAGAGACCCAGTACTTC. Its protein product is CASSLYPGSETQYF.

This clone has only one observation. V and J are TRBV29-1 and TRBJ1-3; D unclear. Between the trimmed V and J ends, which lost 4 bases and 2 bases, there was a span of 6 bases. The CDR3 is made up of 12 amino acids. CDR1 and CDR2 (germline): SQVTM, ANQGSEA. The CDR3 coding sequence is TGCAGCGTTGTGAGTGCTGGAAACACCATATATTTT. Translating gives CSVVSAGNTIYF.

The chain uses TRBV9 and TRBJ2-2; D remains unclear. CDR1 is SGDLS, CDR2 YYNGEE, per germline. The CDR3 is made up of 13 amino acids. The germline V and J ends were trimmed by 2 bases and 6 bases, with 8 bases remaining between them. The DNA for the CDR3 is TGTGCCAGCAGCGTCCGGTCGCCCGGGGAGCTGTTTTTT. This sequence encodes CASSVRSPGELFF.